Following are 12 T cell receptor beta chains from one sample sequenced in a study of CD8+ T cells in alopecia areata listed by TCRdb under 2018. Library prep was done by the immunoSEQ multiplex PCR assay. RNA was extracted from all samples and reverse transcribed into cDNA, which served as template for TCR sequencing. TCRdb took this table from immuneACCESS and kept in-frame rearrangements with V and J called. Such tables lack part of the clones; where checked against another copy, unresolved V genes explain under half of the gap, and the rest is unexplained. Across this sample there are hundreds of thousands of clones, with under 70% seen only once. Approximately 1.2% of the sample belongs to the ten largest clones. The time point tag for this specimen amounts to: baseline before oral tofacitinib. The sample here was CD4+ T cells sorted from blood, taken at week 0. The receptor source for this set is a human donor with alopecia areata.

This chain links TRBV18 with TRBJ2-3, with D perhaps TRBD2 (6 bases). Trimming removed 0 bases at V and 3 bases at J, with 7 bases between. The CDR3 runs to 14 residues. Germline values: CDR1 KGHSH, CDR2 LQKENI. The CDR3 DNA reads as TGTGCCAGCTCACCACCGGAGGGAACAGATACGCAGTATTTT. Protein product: CASSPPEGTDTQYF. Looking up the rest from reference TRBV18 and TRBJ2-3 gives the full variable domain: NAGVMQNPRHLVRRRGQEARLRCSPMKGHSHVYWYRQLPEEGLKFMVYLQKENIIDESGMPKERFSAEFPKEGPSILRIQQVVRGDSAAYFCASSPPEGTDTQYFGPGTRLTVL.

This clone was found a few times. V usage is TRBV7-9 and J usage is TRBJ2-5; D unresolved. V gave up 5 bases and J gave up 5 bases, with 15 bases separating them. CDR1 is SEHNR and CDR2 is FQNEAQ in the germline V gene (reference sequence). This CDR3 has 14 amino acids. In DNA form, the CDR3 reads TGTGCCAGCAGCCCGATGACCACGGTGGAGACCCAGTACTTC. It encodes CASSPMTTVETQYF.

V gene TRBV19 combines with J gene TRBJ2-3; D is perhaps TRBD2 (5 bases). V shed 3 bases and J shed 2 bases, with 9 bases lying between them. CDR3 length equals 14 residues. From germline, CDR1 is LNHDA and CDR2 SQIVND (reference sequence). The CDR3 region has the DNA TGTGCCAGTAGTATCGGCGGGCACACAGATACGCAGTATTTT. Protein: CASSIGGHTDTQYF.

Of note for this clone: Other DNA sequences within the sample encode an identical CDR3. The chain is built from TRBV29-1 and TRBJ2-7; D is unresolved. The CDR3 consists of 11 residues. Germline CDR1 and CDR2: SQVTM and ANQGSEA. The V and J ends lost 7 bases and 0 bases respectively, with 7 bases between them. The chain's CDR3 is CSARSSYEQYF. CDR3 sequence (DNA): TGCAGCGCTCGTAGCTCCTACGAGCAGTACTTC.

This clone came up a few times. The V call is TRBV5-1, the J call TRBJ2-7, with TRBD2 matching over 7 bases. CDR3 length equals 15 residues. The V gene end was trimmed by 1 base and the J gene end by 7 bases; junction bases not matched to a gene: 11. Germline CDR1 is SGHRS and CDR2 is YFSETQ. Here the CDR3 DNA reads TGCGCCAGCAGCTTGTTGGCGACCCGCGGGGGAGAGCAGTACTTC. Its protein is CASSLLATRGGEQYF.

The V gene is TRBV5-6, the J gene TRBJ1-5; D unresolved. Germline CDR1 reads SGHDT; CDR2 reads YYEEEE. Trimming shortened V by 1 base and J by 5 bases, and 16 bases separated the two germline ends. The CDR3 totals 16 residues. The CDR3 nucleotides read TGTGCCAGCAGCTTGAGGAGGGCCCTGATCTATCAGCCCCAGCATTTT. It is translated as CASSLRRALIYQPQHF.

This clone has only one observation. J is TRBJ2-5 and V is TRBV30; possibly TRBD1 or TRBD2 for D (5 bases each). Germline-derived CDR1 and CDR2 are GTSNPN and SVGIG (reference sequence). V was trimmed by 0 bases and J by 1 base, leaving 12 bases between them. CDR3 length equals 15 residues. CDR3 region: CAWSVGGTIQETQYF. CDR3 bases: TGTGCCTGGAGTGTAGGTGGGACCATCCAAGAGACCCAGTACTTC.

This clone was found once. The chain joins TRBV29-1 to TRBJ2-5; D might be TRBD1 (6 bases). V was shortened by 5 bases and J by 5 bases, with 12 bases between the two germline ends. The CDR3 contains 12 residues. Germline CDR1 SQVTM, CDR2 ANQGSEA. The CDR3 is CSVTQGEETQYF. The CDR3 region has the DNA TGCAGCGTTACACAGGGAGAGGAGACCCAGTACTTC.

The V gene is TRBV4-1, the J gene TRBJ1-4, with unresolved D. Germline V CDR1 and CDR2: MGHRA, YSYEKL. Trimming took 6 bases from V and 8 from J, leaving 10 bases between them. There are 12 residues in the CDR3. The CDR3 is CASRGLREKLFF. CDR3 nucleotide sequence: TGCGCCAGCAGGGGTTTAAGGGAAAAACTGTTTTTT.

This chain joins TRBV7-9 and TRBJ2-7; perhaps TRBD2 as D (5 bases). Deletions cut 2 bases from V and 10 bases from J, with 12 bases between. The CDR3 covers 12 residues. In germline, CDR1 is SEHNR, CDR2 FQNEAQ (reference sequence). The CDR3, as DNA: TGTGCCAGCAGCTTATTGACACTAGAACAGTACTTC. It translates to CASSLLTLEQYF.

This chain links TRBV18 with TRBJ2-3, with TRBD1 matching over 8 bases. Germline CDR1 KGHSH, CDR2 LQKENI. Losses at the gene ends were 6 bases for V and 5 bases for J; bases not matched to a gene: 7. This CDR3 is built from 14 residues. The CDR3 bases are TGTGCCAGCTCCCCCATCAGGGGGCAAGATACGCAGTATTTT. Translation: CASSPIRGQDTQYF. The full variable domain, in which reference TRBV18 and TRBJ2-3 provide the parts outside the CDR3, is NAGVMQNPRHLVRRRGQEARLRCSPMKGHSHVYWYRQLPEEGLKFMVYLQKENIIDESGMPKERFSAEFPKEGPSILRIQQVVRGDSAAYFCASSPIRGQDTQYFGPGTRLTVL.

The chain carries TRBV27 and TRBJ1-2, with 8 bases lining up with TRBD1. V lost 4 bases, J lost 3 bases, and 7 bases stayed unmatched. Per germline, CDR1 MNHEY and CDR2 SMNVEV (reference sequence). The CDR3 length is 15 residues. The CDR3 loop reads CASSSPGQGDYGYTF. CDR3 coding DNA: TGTGCCAGCAGTTCACCTGGACAGGGCGACTATGGCTACACCTTC.